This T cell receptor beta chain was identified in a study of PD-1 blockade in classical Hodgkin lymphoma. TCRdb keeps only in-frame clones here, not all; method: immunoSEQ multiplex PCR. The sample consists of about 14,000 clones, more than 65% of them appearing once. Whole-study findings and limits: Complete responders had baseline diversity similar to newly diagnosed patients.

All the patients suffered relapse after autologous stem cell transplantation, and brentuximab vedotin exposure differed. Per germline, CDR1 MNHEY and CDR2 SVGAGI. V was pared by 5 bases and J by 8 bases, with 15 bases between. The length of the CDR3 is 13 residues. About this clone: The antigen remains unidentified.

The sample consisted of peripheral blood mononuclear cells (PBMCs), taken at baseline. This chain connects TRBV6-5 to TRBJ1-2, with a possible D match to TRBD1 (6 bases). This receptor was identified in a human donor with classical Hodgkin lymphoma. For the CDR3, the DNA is TGTGCCAGCAGTGTATCGTTCAGGGGCGGCTACACCTTC. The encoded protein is CASSVSFRGGYTF.